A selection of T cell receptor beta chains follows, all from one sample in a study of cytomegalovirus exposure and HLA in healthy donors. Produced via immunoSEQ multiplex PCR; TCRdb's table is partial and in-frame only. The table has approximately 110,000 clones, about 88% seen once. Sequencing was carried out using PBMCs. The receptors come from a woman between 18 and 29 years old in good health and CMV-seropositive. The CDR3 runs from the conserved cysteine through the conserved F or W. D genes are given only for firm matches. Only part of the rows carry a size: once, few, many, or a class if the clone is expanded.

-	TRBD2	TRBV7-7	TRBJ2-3	TGTGCTAGCAGCTTGACGGGGGGACCTAGCACAGATACGCAGTATTTT	CASSLTGGPSTDTQYF
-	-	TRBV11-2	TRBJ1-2	TGTGCCAGCAGCTTAGCCAGGATCGACTATGGCTACACCTTC	CASSLARIDYGYTF
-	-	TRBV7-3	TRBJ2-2	TGTGCCAGCAGCTTAAGAGTTACCGGGGAGCTGTTTTTT	CASSLRVTGELFF
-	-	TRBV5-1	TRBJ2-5	TGCGCCAGCAGCTTAACGGTCGGGGAGACCCAGTACTTC	CASSLTVGETQYF
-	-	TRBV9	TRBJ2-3	TGTGCCAGCAGCATCCGACAGGCGGCTACTAGCACAGATACGCAGTATTTT	CASSIRQAATSTDTQYF
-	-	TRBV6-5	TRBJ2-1	TGTGCCAGCAGTTACATGGCCCAGGGCTACAATGAGCAGTTCTTC	CASSYMAQGYNEQFF
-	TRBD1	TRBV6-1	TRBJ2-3	TGTGCCAGCAGTGGAGGGACAGGGGCAGATACGCAGTATTTT	CASSGGTGADTQYF
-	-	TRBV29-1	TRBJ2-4	TGCAGCGTTCCCGACAACCTCAGCATTCAGTACTTC	CSVPDNLSIQYF
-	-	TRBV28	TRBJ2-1	TGTGCCAGCATCTGGGGCGGAATCTCCTACAATGAGCAGTTCTTC	CASIWGGISYNEQFF
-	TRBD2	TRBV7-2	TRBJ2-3	TGTGCCAGCAGCGACCGCCGGGGGGGCGTGGATACGCAGTATTTT	CASSDRRGGVDTQYF
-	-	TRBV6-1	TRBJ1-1	TGTGCCAGCAGTGACAGGGTGAACACTGAAGCTTTCTTT	CASSDRVNTEAFF
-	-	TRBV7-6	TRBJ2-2	TGTGCCAGCAGGTTGGGAGAGGTCACCGGGGAGCTGTTTTTT	CASRLGEVTGELFF
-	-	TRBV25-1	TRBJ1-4	TGTGCCAGCAGTGAACCGGTCGGAGCCTCAAATGAAAAACTGTTTTTT	CASSEPVGASNEKLFF
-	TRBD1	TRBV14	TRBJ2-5	TGTGCCAGCAGCCTTGACAGGGGGCAAGAGACCCAGTACTTC	CASSLDRGQETQYF
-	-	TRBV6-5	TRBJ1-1	TGTGCCAGCAGTTACTCGAGGCTGGGGAACACTGAAGCTTTCTTT	CASSYSRLGNTEAFF
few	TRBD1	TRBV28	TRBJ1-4	TGTGCCAGTAGACCTTGGACAGGTGATGAAAAACTGTTTTTT	CASRPWTGDEKLFF
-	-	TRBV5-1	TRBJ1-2	TGCGCCAGCAGCTTGGCGGGGGTAGGATATGGCTACACCTTC	CASSLAGVGYGYTF
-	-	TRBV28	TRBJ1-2	TGTGCCAGCAGTCGAGGCAGGGTTAGGGGCTACACCTTC	CASSRGRVRGYTF
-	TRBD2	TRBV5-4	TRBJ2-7	TGTGCCAGCAGCTTTTCGGCGGGAGGGCCAGGCGAGCAGTACTTC	CASSFSAGGPGEQYF
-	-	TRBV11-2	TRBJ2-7	TGTGCCAGCAGCTTAGGTGCTAGCGCCTACGAGCAGTACTTC	CASSLGASAYEQYF
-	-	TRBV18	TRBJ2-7	TGTGCCAGCTCGCTAGCGAGACCCTCCCTCGAGCAGTACTTC	CASSLARPSLEQYF
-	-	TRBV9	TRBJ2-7	TGTGCCAGCAGCCCCCGGGACATAGGATACGAGCAGTACTTC	CASSPRDIGYEQYF
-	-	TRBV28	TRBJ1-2	TGTGCCAGCAGTTTCCCCGGGGTGAATGGCTACACCTTC	CASSFPGVNGYTF
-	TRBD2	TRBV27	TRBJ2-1	TGTGCCAGCAGAGCGGGGGGATACAATGAGCAGTTCTTC	CASRAGGYNEQFF
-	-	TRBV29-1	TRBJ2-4	TGCAGCGTTGAAGCAGGGAAAGCCAAAAACATTCAGTACTTC	CSVEAGKAKNIQYF
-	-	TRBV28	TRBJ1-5	TGTGCCAGCAGCACACACCTCAGGGAGCCCCAGCATTTT	CASSTHLREPQHF
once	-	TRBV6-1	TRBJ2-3	TGTGCCAGCAGTGACATTAACAGGGATACGCAGTATTTT	CASSDINRDTQYF
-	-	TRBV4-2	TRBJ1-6	TGTGCCAGCAGCCAAGAACGGGGTACTAATTCACCCCTCCACTTT	CASSQERGTNSPLHF
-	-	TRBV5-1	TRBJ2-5	TGCGCCAGCAGCTTGGCCCTGAGACAAGAGACCCAGTACTTC	CASSLALRQETQYF
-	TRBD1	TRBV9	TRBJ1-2	TGTGCCAGCAGCGCCCACTCACAGGGGATCGGCTATGGCTACACCTTC	CASSAHSQGIGYGYTF
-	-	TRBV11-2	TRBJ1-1	TGTGCCAGCAGCTTAGATCGCTATGCGGCTTTGACCAGTGAAGCTTTCTTT	CASSLDRYAALTSEAFF
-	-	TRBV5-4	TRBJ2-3	TGTGCCAGCAGCCACCGGGTGAGCCCGACAGATACGCAGTATTTT	CASSHRVSPTDTQYF
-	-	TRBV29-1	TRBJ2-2	TGCAGCGTTCTACAGGACACCGGGGAGCTGTTTTTT	CSVLQDTGELFF
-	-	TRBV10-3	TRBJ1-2	TGTGCCATGAAGCCGGGTACGTTTGACTGGAACTACACCTTC	CAMKPGTFDWNYTF
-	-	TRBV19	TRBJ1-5	TGTGCCAGTAGTATTACAGGGATGAGCAATCAGCCCCAGCATTTT	CASSITGMSNQPQHF
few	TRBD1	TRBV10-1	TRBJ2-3	TGCGCCAGCAGTGAGGGACAGGGGGACACAGATACGCAGTATTTT	CASSEGQGDTDTQYF
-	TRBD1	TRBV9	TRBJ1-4	TGTGCCAGCAGCGCGACAGGGGGGCCAACTAATGAAAAACTGTTTTTT	CASSATGGPTNEKLFF
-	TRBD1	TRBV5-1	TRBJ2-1	TGCGCCAGCAGGTGGTACAGGGGGCCTGACAATGAGCAGTTCTTC	CASRWYRGPDNEQFF
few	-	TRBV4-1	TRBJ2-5	TGCGCCAGCAGCCAAGTTAATCTTATACAACACGAGACCCAGTACTTC	CASSQVNLIQHETQYF
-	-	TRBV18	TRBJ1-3	TGTGCCAGCTCACCTACCAACTCGGAGGCCTCGCCTGGAAACACCATATATTTT	CASSPTNSEASPGNTIYF
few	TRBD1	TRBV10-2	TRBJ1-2	TGCGCCAGCAGTGAGTTGGCAGGGGGCTATGGCTACACCTTC	CASSELAGGYGYTF
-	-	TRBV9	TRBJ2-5	TGTGCCAGCAGCGTAGGGGCCTACCAAGAGACCCAGTACTTC	CASSVGAYQETQYF
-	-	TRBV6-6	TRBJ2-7	TGTGCCAGCAGGACCAGGGGGGTCTCCTACGAGCAGTACTTC	CASRTRGVSYEQYF